This T cell receptor beta chain emerged from a study of T cells after yellow fever vaccination. Study at large: Any fraction with a low cell number was prepared using SMART-Seq v4 Ultra Low Input.

This clonotype was seen only a few times. TCRdb passed the 5' RACE reads through MiXCR, listing each CDR3 protein once. The sample lists under 250,000 distinct CDR3 sequences, 6.5% to 8.5% occurring once. V trimming: 6 bases; J trimming: 0 bases; junction bases outside the gene matches: 18. The CDR3 loop spans 20 amino acids. The sequence was obtained from a man aged 25-45 years who received the YFV17D yellow fever vaccine. The source material was CD4+ T cells sorted from PBMCs, sampled 15 days after the yellow fever booster vaccination. This sequence joins TRBV12-3 or TRBV12-4 and TRBJ2-1; 9 bases fit TRBD2. DNA for the CDR3: TGTGCCAGCAGACCGACTCCGGGACTAGCCACCCTGAGCTCCTACAATGAGCAGTTCTTC. Translating it yields CASRPTPGLATLSSYNEQFF.